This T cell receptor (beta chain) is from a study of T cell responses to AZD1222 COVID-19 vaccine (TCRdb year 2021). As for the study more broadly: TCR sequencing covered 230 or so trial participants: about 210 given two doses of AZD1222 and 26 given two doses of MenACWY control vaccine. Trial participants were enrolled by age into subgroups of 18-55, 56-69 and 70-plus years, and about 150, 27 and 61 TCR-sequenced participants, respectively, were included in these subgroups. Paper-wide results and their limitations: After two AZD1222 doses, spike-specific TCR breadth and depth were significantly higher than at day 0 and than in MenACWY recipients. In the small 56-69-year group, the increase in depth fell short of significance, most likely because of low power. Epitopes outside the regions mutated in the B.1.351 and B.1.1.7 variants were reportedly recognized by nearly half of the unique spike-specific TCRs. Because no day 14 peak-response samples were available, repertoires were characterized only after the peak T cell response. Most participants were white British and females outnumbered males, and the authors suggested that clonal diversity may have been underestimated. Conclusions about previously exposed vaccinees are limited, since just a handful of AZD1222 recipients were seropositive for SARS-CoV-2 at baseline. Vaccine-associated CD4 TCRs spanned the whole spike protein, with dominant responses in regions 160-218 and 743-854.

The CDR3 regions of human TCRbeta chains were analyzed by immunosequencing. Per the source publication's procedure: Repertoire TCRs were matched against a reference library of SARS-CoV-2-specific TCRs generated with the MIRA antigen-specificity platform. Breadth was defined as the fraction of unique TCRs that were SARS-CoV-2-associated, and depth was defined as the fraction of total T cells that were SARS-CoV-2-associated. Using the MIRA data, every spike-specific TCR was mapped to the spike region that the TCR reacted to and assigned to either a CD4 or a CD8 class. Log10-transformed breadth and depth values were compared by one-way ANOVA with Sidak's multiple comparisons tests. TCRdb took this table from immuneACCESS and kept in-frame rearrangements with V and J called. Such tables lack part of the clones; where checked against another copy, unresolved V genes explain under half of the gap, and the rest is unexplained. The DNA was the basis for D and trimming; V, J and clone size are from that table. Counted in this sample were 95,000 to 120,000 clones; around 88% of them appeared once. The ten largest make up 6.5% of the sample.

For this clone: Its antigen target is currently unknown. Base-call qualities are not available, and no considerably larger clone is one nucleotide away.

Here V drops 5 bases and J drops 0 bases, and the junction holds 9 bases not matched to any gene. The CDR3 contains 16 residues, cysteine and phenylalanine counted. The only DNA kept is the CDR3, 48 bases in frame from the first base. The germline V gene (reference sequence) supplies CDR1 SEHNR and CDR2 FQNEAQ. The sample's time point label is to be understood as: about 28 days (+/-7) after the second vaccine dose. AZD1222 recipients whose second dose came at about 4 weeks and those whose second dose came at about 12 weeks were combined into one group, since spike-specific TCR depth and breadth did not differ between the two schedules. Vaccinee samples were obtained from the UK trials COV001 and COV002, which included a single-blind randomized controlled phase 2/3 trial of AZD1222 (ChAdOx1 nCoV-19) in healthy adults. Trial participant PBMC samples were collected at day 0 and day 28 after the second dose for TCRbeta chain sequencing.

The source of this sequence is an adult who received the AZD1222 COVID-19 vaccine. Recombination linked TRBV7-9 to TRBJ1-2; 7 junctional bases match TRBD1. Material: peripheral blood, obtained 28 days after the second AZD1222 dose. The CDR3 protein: CASSQAKGTANYGYTF. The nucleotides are TGTGCCAGCAGCCAAGCAAAGGGGACAGCTAACTATGGCTACACCTTC.